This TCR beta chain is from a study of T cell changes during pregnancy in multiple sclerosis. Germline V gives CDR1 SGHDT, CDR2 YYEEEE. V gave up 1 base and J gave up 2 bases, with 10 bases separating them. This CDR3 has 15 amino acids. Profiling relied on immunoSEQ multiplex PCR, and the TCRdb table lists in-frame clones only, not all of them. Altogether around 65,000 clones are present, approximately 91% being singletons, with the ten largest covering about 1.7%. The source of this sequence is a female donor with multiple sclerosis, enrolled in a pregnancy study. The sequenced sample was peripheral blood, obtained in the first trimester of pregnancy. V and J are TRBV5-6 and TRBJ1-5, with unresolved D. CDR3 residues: CASSLRGGGNQPQHF. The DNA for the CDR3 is TGTGCCAGCAGCTTGCGAGGCGGCGGCAATCAGCCCCAGCATTTT.